This TCR beta chain was identified during a study of blood T cell repertoires in COVID-19. Study background: Acute-phase and convalescent COVID-19 samples originated in the United States, Italy and Spain. Nucleic acid was either cDNA or gDNA, and it came from T cells, B-cell-depleted T cells, or PBMCs.

CDR3 length: 15 amino acids. With 3 bases clipped from V and 6 bases from J, the junction kept 7 bases outside the gene matches. Germline loops: CDR1 SGHNT, CDR2 YYREEE (reference sequence). Methods used by the authors: Reference gene primers were amplified, and this amplification served to estimate nucleated cell counts. TCRdb's table, derived via immunoSEQ multiplex PCR, lists solely in-frame clones and lacks some. From that table come the V and J calls and clone size; the DNA was used to work out D and trimming. The sample records tens of thousands of clones, over 75% being singletons. As regards this clone: Additional DNA sequences in this sample encode the identical CDR3.

This sequence joins TRBV5-4 and TRBJ2-7; TRBD1 aligns across 12 bases. The receptor's source is a woman older than 75 with active or convalescent COVID-19. The material sequenced was peripheral blood. The chain's CDR3 is CASSYAGTGGVEQYF. In DNA form, the CDR3 reads TGTGCCAGCAGCTACGCCGGGACAGGGGGCGTCGAGCAGTACTTC.